This passage covers 26 T cell receptor beta chains from one sample sequenced in a study of T cells after yellow fever vaccination (dated by TCRdb to between 2018 and 2021). The library was built by means of 5' RACE. The sequencer listed for this sample is Illumina HiSeq 2500. In-frame beta chains were kept once TCRdb had trimmed the public reads at Q25 with fastp and called clones with MiXCR. For every CDR3 protein sequence, its rows merge into one entry that carries the most common genes and DNA. The sample data list 300,000 or so distinct CDR3 sequences, and roughly 8% of these were observed just once. Jointly, the top ten make up 17% of the sample. The sample's treatment or condition label, in plain terms: live attenuated yellow fever vaccine strain. The sequencing here drew on PBMCs, taken around 45 days after the first yellow fever vaccination. All receptors come from a young man who received the YFV17D yellow fever vaccine.

The V call is TRBV13, the J call TRBJ2-1, with D perhaps TRBD2 (7 bases). This CDR3 has 15 amino acids. Trimming took off 2 bases at V and 6 bases at J, with 14 bases between the two ends. The germline V gene encodes CDR1 PRHDT and CDR2 FYEKMQ (reference sequence). CDR3 in DNA: TGTGCCAGCAGCTTAACCCCAGGGGAGGGCAATGAGCAGTTCTTC. This codes for CASSLTPGEGNEQFF.

At least ten counts were recorded for this clonotype. The chain links TRBV6-1 to TRBJ2-7; TRBD1 matches 8 bases. The germline gives CDR1 MNHNS, CDR2 SASEGT. V was pared by 2 bases and J by 4 bases, with 4 bases of the junction left unmatched. The CDR3 sequence is 14 residues long. The CDR3 coding sequence is TGTGCCAGCAGTGAACCGACAGGGGTTTACGAGCAGTACTTC. Protein: CASSEPTGVYEQYF.

This clonotype was picked up many times. The chain links TRBV7-2 to TRBJ2-7; weak D call: TRBD2 (7 bases). The CDR3 consists of 14 residues. V lost 1 base, J lost 6 bases, and 13 bases lay in between. Germline V gene data show CDR1 as SGHTA and CDR2 as FQGNSA. CDR3 DNA: TGTGCCAGCAGCTTAGTAAAGGGGGGGCGCGAGCAGTACGTC. The encoded protein is CASSLVKGGREQYV.

This clonotype came up a few times. The chain couples TRBV5-6 to TRBJ2-7, with D possibly being TRBD1 or TRBD2 (5 bases each). CDR3 length equals 13 residues. V was clipped by 4 bases and J by 5 bases, with 13 bases between them. CDR1 is SGHDT and CDR2 is YYEEEE in the germline V gene. This chain's CDR3 is CASSLGPPDEQYF. The DNA of the CDR3 is TGTGCCAGCAGCCTGGGACCGCCCGACGAGCAGTACTTC.

In its sample, this clonotype was seen a few times. The CDR3 coding sequence is TGCGCCAGCAGCCAAGAGGTCAAAAACTATGGCTACACCTTC. Amino acid sequence: CASSQEVKNYGYTF. V gene TRBV4-3 combines with J gene TRBJ1-2, with D hard to call. The CDR3 has 14 amino acids. V was clipped by 0 bases and J by 2 bases, with 7 bases between them. Looked up from germline, CDR1 is LGHNA and CDR2 is YSLEER.

This chain uses TRBV29-1 with TRBJ2-1; 8 nucleotides match TRBD1. Germline V gene lookup returns CDR1 SQVTM and CDR2 ANQGSEA. V gave up 3 bases and J gave up 7 bases; unmatched junction bases: 8. The CDR3 extends over 14 amino acids. CDR3 amino acids: CSVEDRAFSNEQFF. CDR3 bases: TGCAGCGTTGAGGACAGGGCGTTCAGTAATGAGCAGTTCTTC.

This clonotype has more than one count but fewer than ten. This chain joins TRBV6-1 and TRBJ2-2, with D perhaps assigned TRBD1 or TRBD2 (5 bases each). Per the germline V gene, CDR1 is MNHNS and CDR2 is SASEGT. This CDR3 contains 16 residues. Trimming took 5 bases from V and 5 from J, leaving 18 bases between them. CDR3 sequence: CASSRLIFEGTGELFF. The CDR3 DNA reads TGTGCCAGCAGTCGCCTCATCTTCGAGGGGACCGGGGAGCTGTTTTTT.

The chain is built from TRBV7-2 and TRBJ2-1; D unclear. The CDR3 sequence is 14 residues long. V was clipped by 1 base and J by 7 bases, with 11 bases between them. The germline V gene has CDR1 SGHTA and CDR2 FQGNSA. CDR3 amino acids: CASSLVSLRNEQFF. Here the CDR3 DNA reads TGTGCCAGCAGCTTAGTTTCCCTTCGAAATGAGCAGTTCTTC.

This clonotype was seen a handful of times. The J gene is TRBJ2-3, the V gene TRBV20-1; 7 bases align to TRBD1. The CDR3 totals 15 residues. Looked up from germline, CDR1 is DFQATT and CDR2 is SNEGSKA (reference sequence). The J segment lost 4 bases and the V segment lost 3 bases, leaving 10 bases of the junction unmatched. The chain's CDR3 is CSASGQALWSDTQYF. CDR3 sequence (DNA): TGCAGTGCTAGCGGACAGGCCCTCTGGTCAGATACGCAGTATTTT.

This clonotype was found a few times. The V gene is TRBV12-3 or TRBV12-4, the J gene TRBJ2-3; TRBD2 is a possible D gene (5 bases). V was shortened by 5 bases and J by 6 bases, with 18 bases between the two germline ends. The CDR3 has 15 residues. The CDR3, as DNA: TGTGCCAGCAGTCCCCAGGACGGGCGCGGGGATACGCAGTATTTT. Translating it yields CASSPQDGRGDTQYF.

The sample holds a few counts of this clonotype. The V and J genes are TRBV4-2 and TRBJ1-5; 8 bases fit TRBD1. The CDR3 has 16 residues. Looked up from germline, CDR1 is LGHNA and CDR2 is YNFKEQ. Losses at the gene ends were 3 bases for V and 7 bases for J; bases not matched to a gene: 11. The CDR3, as DNA: TGTGCCAGCAGCCAGGGACAGGTCGCACGGGGGCAGCCCCAGCATTTT. As protein: CASSQGQVARGQPQHF.

The chain joins TRBV20-1 to TRBJ1-2, with a tentative D call TRBD1 (6 bases). Germline CDR1 reads DFQATT; CDR2 reads SNEGSKA (reference sequence). The CDR3 has 11 residues. With 7 bases removed from V and 5 bases from J, the gap between germline ends came to 11 bases. CDR3 nucleotides: TGCAGTGAGGGACATCTTTATGGCTACACCTTC. Its translation is CSEGHLYGYTF.

This chain uses TRBV7-9 with TRBJ1-2; D remains unclear. Germline CDR1 and CDR2: SEHNR and FQNEAQ (reference sequence). Trimming removed 1 base from V and 4 bases from J, with 10 bases in between. CDR3 length equals 14 residues. The CDR3 protein is CASSLVFRLYGYTF. The DNA of the CDR3 is TGTGCCAGCAGCTTAGTATTCAGGCTCTATGGCTACACCTTC.

The chain recombines TRBV20-1 with TRBJ2-7; tentatively, D is TRBD2 (5 bases). CDR3 size: 14 residues. Germline V gives CDR1 DFQATT, CDR2 SNEGSKA (reference sequence). CDR3 region: CSSTDLGSSYEQYF. CDR3 DNA sequence: TGCAGCTCGACCGACCTAGGGAGCTCCTACGAGCAGTACTTC.

This clonotype was picked up a small number of times. V and J are TRBV9 and TRBJ2-3; no clear D gene. Trimming stripped 2 bases from V and 7 bases from J, with 17 bases between. Germline assignment: CDR1 SGDLS and CDR2 YYNGEE. This CDR3 has 15 residues. The CDR3 reads CASSVGKVMSNTQYF. For the CDR3, the DNA is TGTGCCAGCAGCGTCGGAAAGGTCATGTCAAATACGCAGTATTTT.

J is TRBJ1-3 and V is TRBV18; D gene ambiguous. The CDR3 extends over 15 amino acids. Germline assignment: CDR1 KGHSH and CDR2 LQKENI. The ends were cut back, 6 bases at V and 0 bases at J, with 12 bases in the middle. The CDR3 coding sequence is TGTGCCAGCTCCCGTGCGCGGGACTCTGGAAACACCATATATTTT. Its protein product is CASSRARDSGNTIYF.

This clonotype was found a few times. The genes are TRBV11-2 and TRBJ2-1, with 9 bases matching TRBD1. CDR1 SGHAT and CDR2 FQNNGV come from the germline V gene. V shed 0 bases, J shed 9 bases, and the junction held 6 bases outside the gene matches. The CDR3 has 15 residues. The CDR3 region is CASSLDWTGVGEQFF. In nucleotides, the CDR3 is TGTGCCAGCAGCTTAGATTGGACAGGGGTGGGTGAGCAGTTCTTC.

This clonotype was recorded at least ten times. This sequence joins TRBV15 and TRBJ2-7; 7 bases match TRBD1. The ends lost 3 bases at V and 9 bases at J; junction bases unmatched: 5. Looked up from germline, CDR1 is LNHNV and CDR2 is YYDKDF (reference sequence). The CDR3 totals 12 residues. The CDR3 region has the DNA TGTGCCACCAGCAGGAACAGGGGTGGGCAGTACTTC. Protein: CATSRNRGGQYF. Full variable domain (missing parts from reference TRBV15 and TRBJ2-7): DAMVIQNPRYQVTQFGKPVTLSCSQTLNHNVMYWYQQKSSQAPKLLFHYYDKDFNNEADTPDNFQSRRPNTSFCFLDIRSPGLGDTAMYLCATSRNRGGQYFGPGTRLTVT.

This clonotype has only a few counts. The rearrangement uses TRBV11-2 and TRBJ1-2; D is undetermined. Trimming removed 1 base from V and 3 bases from J, with 6 bases in between. CDR3 length: 13 amino acids. CDR1 is SGHAT, CDR2 FQNNGV, per germline. The chain's CDR3 is CASSLVADYGYTF. DNA of the CDR3: TGTGCCAGCAGCTTAGTGGCGGACTATGGCTACACCTTC.

The rearrangement joins TRBV7-9 to TRBJ2-7, with D perhaps TRBD2 (6 bases). Trimming took 3 bases from V and 3 from J, leaving 9 bases between them. Germline CDR1 is SEHNR and CDR2 is FQNEAQ (reference sequence). The CDR3 covers 13 residues. CDR3 in amino acids: CASSFRGNYEQYV. CDR3 sequence (DNA): TGTGCCAGCAGCTTCCGGGGGAACTACGAGCAGTACGTC.

This clonotype was found a few times. The V and J genes are TRBV29-1 and TRBJ1-1; 11 bases are shared with TRBD1. The V and J ends lost 4 bases and 7 bases, in that order; junction bases with no gene match: 5. Germline CDR1 is SQVTM and CDR2 is ANQGSEA. The CDR3 is 13 residues long. CDR3 nucleotide sequence: TGCAGCGTTGGTTGGGACAGGGGGAATGAAGCTTTCTTT. Its translation: CSVGWDRGNEAFF.

This clonotype was seen repeatedly, ten times or more. The rearrangement uses TRBV20-1 and TRBJ2-7, with 9 bases matching TRBD1. Per the germline V gene, CDR1 is DFQATT and CDR2 is SNEGSKA (reference sequence). This CDR3 comprises 13 residues. J lost 4 bases, V lost 6 bases, and 7 bases had no gene match. CDR3 sequence reads: CSATRTGEYEQYV. The CDR3 nucleotides read TGCAGTGCAACACGGACAGGGGAGTACGAGCAGTACGTC.

This chain connects TRBV20-1 to TRBJ2-3; D uncertain. The CDR3 length is 14 residues. Trimming shortened V by 0 bases and J by 5 bases, and 12 bases separated the two germline ends. Germline CDR1 is DFQATT and CDR2 is SNEGSKA (reference sequence). CDR3: CSARDVRTLDTQYF. In DNA, the CDR3 is TGCAGTGCTAGAGATGTCCGGACGTTAGATACGCAGTATTTT.

The rearrangement links TRBV5-1 to TRBJ1-1; 9 bases map to TRBD1. The V gene's germline CDR1 is SGHRS and CDR2 YFSETQ. The V segment lost 8 bases and the J segment 2 bases; nucleotides outside the gene matches: 13. The CDR3 spans 16 residues. CDR3 loop: CASSSRGTGPNTEAFF. As DNA, the CDR3 is TGCGCCAGTTCATCTCGGGGGACAGGGCCTAACACTGAAGCTTTCTTT. The complete variable domain, with remaining parts taken from reference TRBV5-1 and TRBJ1-1, reads KAGVTQTPRYLIKTRGQQVTLSCSPISGHRSVSWYQQTPGQGLQFLFEYFSETQRNKGNFPGRFSGRQFSNSRSEMNVSTLELGDSALYLCASSSRGTGPNTEAFFGQGTRLTVV.

This clonotype has ten or more counts. The CDR3 sequence: CASSLDGGDNQPQHF. Here the CDR3 DNA reads TGCGCCAGCAGCTTGGACGGGGGAGACAATCAGCCCCAGCATTTT. V and J are TRBV5-1 and TRBJ1-5; D is perhaps TRBD1 (5 bases). In germline, CDR1 is SGHRS, CDR2 YFSETQ. This CDR3 has 15 amino acids. V was shortened by 0 bases and J by 3 bases, with 10 bases between the two germline ends.

This clonotype was observed a handful of times. The chain couples TRBV20-1 to TRBJ1-1; 10 bases are shared with TRBD1. Germline assignment: CDR1 DFQATT and CDR2 SNEGSKA (reference sequence). The CDR3 runs 14 residues. Trimming cost V 3 bases and J 7 bases; bases outside gene matches: 8. The CDR3 protein is CSARRTGGVSEAFF. The DNA for the CDR3 is TGCAGTGCTAGGCGGACAGGGGGGGTTAGTGAAGCTTTCTTT.